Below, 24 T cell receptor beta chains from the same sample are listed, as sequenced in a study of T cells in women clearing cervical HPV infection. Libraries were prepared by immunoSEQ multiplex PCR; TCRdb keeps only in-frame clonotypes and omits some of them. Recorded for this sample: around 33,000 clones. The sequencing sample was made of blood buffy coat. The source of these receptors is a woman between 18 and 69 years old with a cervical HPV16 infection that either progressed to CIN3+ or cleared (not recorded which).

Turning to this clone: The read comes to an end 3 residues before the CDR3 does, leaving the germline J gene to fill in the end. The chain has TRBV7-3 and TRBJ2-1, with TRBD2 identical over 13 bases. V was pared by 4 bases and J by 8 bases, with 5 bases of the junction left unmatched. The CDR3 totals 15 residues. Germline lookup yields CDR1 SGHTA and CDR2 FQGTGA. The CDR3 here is CASSSGLAGVDEQFF. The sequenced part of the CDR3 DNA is TGTGCCAGCAGCTCCGGACTAGCGGGAGTCGATGAG.

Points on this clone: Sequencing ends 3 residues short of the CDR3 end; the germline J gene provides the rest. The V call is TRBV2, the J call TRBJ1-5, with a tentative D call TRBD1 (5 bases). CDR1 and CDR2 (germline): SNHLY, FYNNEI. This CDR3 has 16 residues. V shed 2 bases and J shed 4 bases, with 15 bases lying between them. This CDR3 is CASSEFSPGLNQPQHF. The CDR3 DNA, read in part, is TGTGCCAGCAGTGAATTTAGTCCGGGACTAAATCAGCCC.

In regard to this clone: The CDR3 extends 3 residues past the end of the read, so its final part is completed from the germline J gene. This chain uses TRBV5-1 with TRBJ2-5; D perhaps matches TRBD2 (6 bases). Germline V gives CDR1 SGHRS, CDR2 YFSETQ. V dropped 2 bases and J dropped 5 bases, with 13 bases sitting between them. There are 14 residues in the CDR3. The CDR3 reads CASSFGREAETQYF. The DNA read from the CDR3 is TGCGCCAGCAGCTTCGGGCGGGAAGCCGAGACC.

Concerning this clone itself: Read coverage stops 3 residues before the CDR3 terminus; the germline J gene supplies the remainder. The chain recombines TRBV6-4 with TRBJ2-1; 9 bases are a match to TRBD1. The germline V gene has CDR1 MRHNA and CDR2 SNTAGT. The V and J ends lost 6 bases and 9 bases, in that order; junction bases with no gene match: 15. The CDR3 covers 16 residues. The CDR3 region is CASRVTGTGFQGEQFF. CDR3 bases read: TGTGCCAGCAGGGTGACCGGGACAGGGTTTCAGGGTGAG.

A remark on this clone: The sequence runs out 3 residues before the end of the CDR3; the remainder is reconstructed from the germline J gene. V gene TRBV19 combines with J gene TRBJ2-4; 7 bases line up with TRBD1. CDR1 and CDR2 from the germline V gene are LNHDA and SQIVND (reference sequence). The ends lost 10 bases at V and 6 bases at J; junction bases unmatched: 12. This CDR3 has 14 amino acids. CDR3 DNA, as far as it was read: TGTGCCACCCAGGAAGACAGGGCGTCAAACATT. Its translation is CATQEDRASNI. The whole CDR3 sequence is CATQEDRASNIQYF.

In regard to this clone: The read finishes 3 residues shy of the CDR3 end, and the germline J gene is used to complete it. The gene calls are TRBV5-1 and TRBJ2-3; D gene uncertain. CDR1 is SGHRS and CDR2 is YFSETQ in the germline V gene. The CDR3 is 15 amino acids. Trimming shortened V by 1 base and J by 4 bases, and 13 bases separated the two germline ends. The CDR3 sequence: CASSLRSVGADTQYF. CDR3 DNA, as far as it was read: TGCGCCAGCAGCTTGCGAAGCGTAGGAGCAGATACG.

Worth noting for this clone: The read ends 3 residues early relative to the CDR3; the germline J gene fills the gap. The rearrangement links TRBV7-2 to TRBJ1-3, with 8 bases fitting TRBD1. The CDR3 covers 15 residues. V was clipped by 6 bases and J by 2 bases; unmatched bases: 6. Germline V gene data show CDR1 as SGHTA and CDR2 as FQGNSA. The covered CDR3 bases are TGTGCCAGCAGTCCTCGGGACAGGCCTGGAAACACC. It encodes CASSPRDRPGNT. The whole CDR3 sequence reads CASSPRDRPGNTIYF.

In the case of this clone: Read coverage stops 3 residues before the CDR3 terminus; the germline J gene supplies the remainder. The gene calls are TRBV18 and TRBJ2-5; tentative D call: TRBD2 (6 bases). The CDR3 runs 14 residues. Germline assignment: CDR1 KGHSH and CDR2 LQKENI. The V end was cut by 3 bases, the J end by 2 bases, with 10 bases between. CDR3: CASSPGLTQETQYF. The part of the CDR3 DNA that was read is TGTGCCAGCTCACCCGGACTAACGCAAGAGACC.

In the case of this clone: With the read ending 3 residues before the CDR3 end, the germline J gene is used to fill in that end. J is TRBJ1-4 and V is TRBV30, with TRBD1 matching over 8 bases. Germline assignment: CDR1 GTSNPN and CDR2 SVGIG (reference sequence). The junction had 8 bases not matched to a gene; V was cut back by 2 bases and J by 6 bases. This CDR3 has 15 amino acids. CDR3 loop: CAWSPHGTGDEKLFF. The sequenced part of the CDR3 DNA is TGTGCCTGGAGTCCTCACGGGACAGGCGATGAAAAA.

The CDR3 region is CASSESRQGGSPLHF. The CDR3 bases that were read are TGTGCCAGCAGTGAATCCCGACAGGGAGGGTCACCC. This chain uses TRBV6-1 with TRBJ1-6; 7 nucleotides align to TRBD1. The CDR3 end is not reached by the read, which stops 3 residues before it; the germline J gene fills it in. The CDR3 contains 15 residues. Trimming took 2 bases from V and 10 from J; bases not matched to a gene: 8. Germline assignment: CDR1 MNHNS and CDR2 SASEGT.

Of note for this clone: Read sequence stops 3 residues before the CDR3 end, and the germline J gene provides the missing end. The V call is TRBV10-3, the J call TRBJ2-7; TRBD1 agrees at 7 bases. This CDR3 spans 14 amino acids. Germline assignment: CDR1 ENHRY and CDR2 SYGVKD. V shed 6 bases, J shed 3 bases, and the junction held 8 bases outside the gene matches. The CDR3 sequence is CAISGTERGYEQYF. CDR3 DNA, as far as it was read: TGTGCCATCAGCGGGACAGAACGCGGCTACGAG.

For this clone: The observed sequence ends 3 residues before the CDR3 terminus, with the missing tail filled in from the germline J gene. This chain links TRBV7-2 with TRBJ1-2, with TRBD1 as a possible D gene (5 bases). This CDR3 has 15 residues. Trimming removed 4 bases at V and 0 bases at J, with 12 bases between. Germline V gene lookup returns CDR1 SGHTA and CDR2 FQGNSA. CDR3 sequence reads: CASSYDSIANYGYTF. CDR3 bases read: TGTGCCAGCAGCTACGACAGTATAGCTAACTATGGC. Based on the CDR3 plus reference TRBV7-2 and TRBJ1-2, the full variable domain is GAGVSQSPSNKVTEKGKDVELRCDPISGHTALYWYRQSLGQGLEFLIYFQGNSAPDKSGLPSDRFSAERTGGSVSTLTIQRTQQEDSAVYLCASSYDSIANYGYTFGSGTRLTVV.

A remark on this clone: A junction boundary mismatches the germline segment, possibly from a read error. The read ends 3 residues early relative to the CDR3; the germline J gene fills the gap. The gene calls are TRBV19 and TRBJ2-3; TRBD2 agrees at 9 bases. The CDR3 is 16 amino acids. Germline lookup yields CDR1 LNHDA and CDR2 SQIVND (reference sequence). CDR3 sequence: CASSLRLAERTYTQYF. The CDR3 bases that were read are TGTGCCAGTAGTCTCCGACTAGCGGAACGCACATATACG. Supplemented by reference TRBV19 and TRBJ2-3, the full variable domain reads DGGITQSPKYLFRKEGQNVTLSCEQNLNHDAMYWYRQDPGQGLRLIYYSQIVNDFQKGDIAEGYSVSREKKESFPLTVTSAQKNPTAFYLCASSLRLAERTYTQYFGPGTRLTVL.

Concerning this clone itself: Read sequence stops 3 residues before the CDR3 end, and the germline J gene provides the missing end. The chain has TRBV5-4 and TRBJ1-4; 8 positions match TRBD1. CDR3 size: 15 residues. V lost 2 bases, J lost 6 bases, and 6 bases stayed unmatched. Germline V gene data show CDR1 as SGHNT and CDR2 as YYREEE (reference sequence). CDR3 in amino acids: CASSFGQGGYEKLFF. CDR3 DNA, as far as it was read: TGTGCCAGCAGCTTTGGACAGGGTGGTTATGAAAAA.

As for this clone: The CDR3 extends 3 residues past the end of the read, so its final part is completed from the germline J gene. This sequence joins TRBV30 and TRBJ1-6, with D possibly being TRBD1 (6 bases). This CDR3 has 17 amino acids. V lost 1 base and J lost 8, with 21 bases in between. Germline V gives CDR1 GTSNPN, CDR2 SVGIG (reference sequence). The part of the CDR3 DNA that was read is TGTGCCTGGAGTGACGGCTTCTGGACAGAGGCGGATTCACCC. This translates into CAWSDGFWTEADSP. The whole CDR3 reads CAWSDGFWTEADSPLHF.

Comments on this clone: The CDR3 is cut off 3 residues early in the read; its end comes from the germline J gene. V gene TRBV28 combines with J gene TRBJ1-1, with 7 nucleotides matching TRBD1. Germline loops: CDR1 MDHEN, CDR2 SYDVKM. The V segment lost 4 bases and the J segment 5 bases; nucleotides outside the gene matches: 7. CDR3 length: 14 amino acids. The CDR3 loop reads CASSSIQGMTEAFF. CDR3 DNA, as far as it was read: TGTGCCAGCAGTTCGATACAGGGGATGACTGAA.

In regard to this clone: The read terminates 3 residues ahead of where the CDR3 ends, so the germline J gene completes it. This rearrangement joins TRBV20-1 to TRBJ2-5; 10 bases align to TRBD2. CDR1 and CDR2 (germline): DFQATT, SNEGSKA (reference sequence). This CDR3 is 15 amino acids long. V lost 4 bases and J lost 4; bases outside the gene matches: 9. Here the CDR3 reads CSATNLAGGLETQYF. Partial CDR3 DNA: TGCAGTGCTACTAATTTAGCGGGAGGTCTAGAGACC.

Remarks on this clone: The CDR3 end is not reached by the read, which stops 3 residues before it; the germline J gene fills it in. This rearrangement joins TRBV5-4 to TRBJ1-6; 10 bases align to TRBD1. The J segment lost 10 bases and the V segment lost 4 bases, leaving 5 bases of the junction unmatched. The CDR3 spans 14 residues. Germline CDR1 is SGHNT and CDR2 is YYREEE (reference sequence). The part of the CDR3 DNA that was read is TGTGCCAGCAGCCCAAGGGACAGGGGATCACCC. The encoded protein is CASSPRDRGSP. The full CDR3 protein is CASSPRDRGSPLHF.

This CDR3 reads CASSEAGITGELFF. CDR3 DNA, as far as it was read: TGTGCCAGCAGTGAAGCGGGCATCACCGGGGAG. This sequence joins TRBV2 and TRBJ2-2, with D unresolved. The CDR3 end lies 3 residues beyond the end of the read and is filled in from the germline J gene. The germline gives CDR1 SNHLY, CDR2 FYNNEI. Trimming took 0 bases from V and 4 from J, leaving 6 bases between them. CDR3 length: 14 residues.

Partial CDR3 DNA: TGTGCCAGCAGCTTGACTAGCGGTCCCTACGAG. Translating it yields CASSLTSGPYE. The full CDR3 protein is CASSLTSGPYEQYF. The chain employs TRBV5-5 and TRBJ2-7; TRBD2 matches 8 bases. The read gets to within 3 residues of the CDR3 end, and the germline J gene fills in the rest. The CDR3 contains 14 residues. The germline V gene encodes CDR1 SGHKS and CDR2 YYEKEE (reference sequence). V was clipped by 1 base and J by 2 bases; unmatched bases: 2.

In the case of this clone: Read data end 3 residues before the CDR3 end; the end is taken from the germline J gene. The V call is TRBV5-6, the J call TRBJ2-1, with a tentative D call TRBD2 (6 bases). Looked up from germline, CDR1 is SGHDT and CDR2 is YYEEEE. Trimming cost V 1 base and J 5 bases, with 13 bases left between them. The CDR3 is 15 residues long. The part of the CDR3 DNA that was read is TGTGCCAGCAGCTTGTGGCGGGGAGCAGACAATGAG. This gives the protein CASSLWRGADNE. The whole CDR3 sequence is CASSLWRGADNEQFF.

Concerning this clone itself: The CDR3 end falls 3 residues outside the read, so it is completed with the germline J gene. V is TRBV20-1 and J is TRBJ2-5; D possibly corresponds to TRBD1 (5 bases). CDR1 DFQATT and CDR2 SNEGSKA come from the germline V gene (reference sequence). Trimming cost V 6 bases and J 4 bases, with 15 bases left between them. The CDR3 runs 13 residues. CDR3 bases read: TGCAGTGCCCCGGCAGGGTCCCTAGAGACC. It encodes CSAPAGSLET. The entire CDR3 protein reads CSAPAGSLETQYF.

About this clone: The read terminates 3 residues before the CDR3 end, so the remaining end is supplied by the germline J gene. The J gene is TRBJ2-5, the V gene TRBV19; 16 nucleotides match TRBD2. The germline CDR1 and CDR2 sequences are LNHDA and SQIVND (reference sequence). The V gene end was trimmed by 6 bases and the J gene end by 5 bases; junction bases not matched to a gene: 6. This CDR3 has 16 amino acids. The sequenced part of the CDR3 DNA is TGTGCCAGTAGCATGGGGACTAGCGGGAGGGCCGAGACC. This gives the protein CASSMGTSGRAET. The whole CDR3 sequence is CASSMGTSGRAETQYF.

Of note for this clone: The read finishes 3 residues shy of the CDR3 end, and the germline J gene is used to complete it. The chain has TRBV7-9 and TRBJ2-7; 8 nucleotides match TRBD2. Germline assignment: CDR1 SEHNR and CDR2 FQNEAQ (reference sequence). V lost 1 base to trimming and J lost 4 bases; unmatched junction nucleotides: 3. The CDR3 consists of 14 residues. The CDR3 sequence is CASSLGAGEYEQYF. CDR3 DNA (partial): TGTGCCAGCAGCTTAGGAGCGGGAGAATACGAG.